Listed below are T cell receptor beta chains from one sample, sequenced in a study of yellow fever vaccine responses in identical twins. TCRdb processed the RT-PCR reads anew with MiXCR; each CDR3 protein has one entry. The sample lists roughly 20,000 distinct CDR3 sequences, 55% to 70% occurring once. Sequencing used T cells from blood (PBMCs), unsorted or a sorted subset (not recorded which), obtained before or after yellow fever vaccination (not recorded which). These receptors all stem from a woman aged 18 to 35 who received the yellow fever vaccine. Each CDR3 is given with its conserved first and last residue. Fields, in order: CDR3 DNA, CDR3 protein, CDR3 length, clone size, D gene, J gene, V gene. A D gene is named only where the DNA matches it firmly. Clone sizes are given selectively: once, few, many, or a class where the clone is expanded.

CDR3nt: TGTGCCAGCTCACCGGGTACAGGGTTGGACACTGAAGCTTTCTTT
CDR3aa: CASSPGTGLDTEAFF
len: 15
abundance: NA
d_gene: NA
j_gene: TRBJ1-1
v_gene: TRBV18

CDR3nt: TGTGCCAGCAGCTCCTCCGGGGGGGGGACAGATACGCAGTATTTT
CDR3aa: CASSSSGGGTDTQYF
len: 15
abundance: NA
d_gene: TRBD2
j_gene: TRBJ2-3
v_gene: TRBV7-9

CDR3nt: TGTGCCAGCAGCGATCCTTTAATCGCTGAAGCTTTCTTT
CDR3aa: CASSDPLIAEAFF
len: 13
abundance: NA
d_gene: NA
j_gene: TRBJ1-1
v_gene: TRBV5-4

CDR3nt: TGTGCCAGCAGCATAGACAGCTACAATGAGCAGTTCTTC
CDR3aa: CASSIDSYNEQFF
len: 13
abundance: NA
d_gene: NA
j_gene: TRBJ2-1
v_gene: TRBV2

CDR3nt: TGTGCCAGCCGGACGGTAGGCTACACCTTC
CDR3aa: CASRTVGYTF
len: 10
abundance: NA
d_gene: NA
j_gene: TRBJ1-2
v_gene: TRBV5-5

CDR3nt: TGCGCCAGTGGCTTAGTTATCAATGAGCAGTTCTTC
CDR3aa: CASGLVINEQFF
len: 12
abundance: NA
d_gene: NA
j_gene: TRBJ2-1
v_gene: TRBV10-1

CDR3nt: TGTGCCAGCAGTTCGGGACATTCAGGACCTGAAGCTTTCTTT
CDR3aa: CASSSGHSGPEAFF
len: 14
abundance: NA
d_gene: NA
j_gene: TRBJ1-1
v_gene: TRBV2

CDR3nt: TGTGCCAGCAGCGTAGAGGCAACCTATGGCTACACCTTC
CDR3aa: CASSVEATYGYTF
len: 13
abundance: few
d_gene: NA
j_gene: TRBJ1-2
v_gene: TRBV9

CDR3nt: TGTGCCAGTAATACCCAATCCGGGACCTACAATGAGCAGTTCTTC
CDR3aa: CASNTQSGTYNEQFF
len: 15
abundance: NA
d_gene: NA
j_gene: TRBJ2-1
v_gene: TRBV19

CDR3nt: TGCGCCAGCAGCCACGGTGGAAAAACTGAAGCTTTCTTT
CDR3aa: CASSHGGKTEAFF
len: 13
abundance: NA
d_gene: NA
j_gene: TRBJ1-1
v_gene: TRBV4-1

CDR3nt: TGCGCCAGCAGCCCGGGACCTCATGAGCAGTTCTTC
CDR3aa: CASSPGPHEQFF
len: 12
abundance: NA
d_gene: NA
j_gene: TRBJ2-1
v_gene: TRBV4-1

CDR3nt: TGTGCCAGCTCGTCCGGGACATCCTACAATGAGCAGTTCTTC
CDR3aa: CASSSGTSYNEQFF
len: 14
abundance: NA
d_gene: NA
j_gene: TRBJ2-1
v_gene: TRBV18

CDR3nt: TGTGCCAGCTCACCACAGGGCCTTAACACTGAAGCTTTCTTT
CDR3aa: CASSPQGLNTEAFF
len: 14
abundance: NA
d_gene: NA
j_gene: TRBJ1-1
v_gene: TRBV18

CDR3nt: TGCGCCAGCAGCCAGGCCGGGACAGGGGCCGGGATGGGTGAAGCTTTCTTT
CDR3aa: CASSQAGTGAGMGEAFF
len: 17
abundance: NA
d_gene: TRBD1
j_gene: TRBJ1-1
v_gene: TRBV5-1

CDR3nt: TGCAGCGTTGCCCAGGGCAACACTGAAGCTTTCTTT
CDR3aa: CSVAQGNTEAFF
len: 12
abundance: NA
d_gene: NA
j_gene: TRBJ1-1
v_gene: TRBV29-1

CDR3nt: TGTGCCAGCAGGTGGAGAGAGACCCAGTACTTC
CDR3aa: CASRWRETQYF
len: 11
abundance: few
d_gene: NA
j_gene: TRBJ2-5
v_gene: TRBV28

CDR3nt: TGTGCCAGCAGCCCAGGGGTGGGCGAGCAGTACTTC
CDR3aa: CASSPGVGEQYF
len: 12
abundance: NA
d_gene: NA
j_gene: TRBJ2-7
v_gene: TRBV2

CDR3nt: TGTGCCACTAGAGGCCTCCCGGCGGACGAGCAGTACTTC
CDR3aa: CATRGLPADEQYF
len: 13
abundance: NA
d_gene: NA
j_gene: TRBJ2-7
v_gene: TRBV10-3

CDR3nt: TGTGCCAGCAGTTACTCAGGGGAGCGGGAGACCCAGTACTTC
CDR3aa: CASSYSGERETQYF
len: 14
abundance: NA
d_gene: NA
j_gene: TRBJ2-5
v_gene: TRBV6-5

CDR3nt: TGTGCCAGCAGCCAAAGGTTCTACGAGCAGTACTTC
CDR3aa: CASSQRFYEQYF
len: 12
abundance: NA
d_gene: NA
j_gene: TRBJ2-7
v_gene: TRBV13

CDR3nt: TGTGCCAGCAGCCCAGGTGTCCCCGGGGAGCTGTTTTTT
CDR3aa: CASSPGVPGELFF
len: 13
abundance: NA
d_gene: NA
j_gene: TRBJ2-2
v_gene: TRBV13

CDR3nt: TGTGCCAGCAGCTTCGGTGCGGGGGACACAGATACGCAGTATTTT
CDR3aa: CASSFGAGDTDTQYF
len: 15
abundance: NA
d_gene: TRBD2
j_gene: TRBJ2-3
v_gene: TRBV11-1

CDR3nt: TGCAGCGTTACCTACAGTGATGGCTACACCTTC
CDR3aa: CSVTYSDGYTF
len: 11
abundance: NA
d_gene: NA
j_gene: TRBJ1-2
v_gene: TRBV29-1

CDR3nt: TGTGCCAGCAGTCTCCCCGCTGGGGCCAACGTCCTGACTTTC
CDR3aa: CASSLPAGANVLTF
len: 14
abundance: NA
d_gene: NA
j_gene: TRBJ2-6
v_gene: TRBV11-1

CDR3nt: TGTGCCACCAGCCCCCGGACAGGGGGCGTAGATACGCAGTATTTT
CDR3aa: CATSPRTGGVDTQYF
len: 15
abundance: NA
d_gene: TRBD1
j_gene: TRBJ2-3
v_gene: TRBV15

CDR3nt: TGTGCCAGCAGCCGGTTACCGTCTAGCGGGGTGGTAGATACGCAGTATTTT
CDR3aa: CASSRLPSSGVVDTQYF
len: 17
abundance: NA
d_gene: TRBD2
j_gene: TRBJ2-3
v_gene: TRBV3-1

CDR3nt: TGTGCCAGCAGCTTGGCCTTTTGGGACAGGGGTTACAATGAGCAGTTCTTC
CDR3aa: CASSLAFWDRGYNEQFF
len: 17
abundance: few
d_gene: TRBD1
j_gene: TRBJ2-1
v_gene: TRBV5-5

CDR3nt: TGTGCCAGCACCCAACAGGCCCATAATTCACCCCTCCACTTT
CDR3aa: CASTQQAHNSPLHF
len: 14
abundance: NA
d_gene: NA
j_gene: TRBJ1-6
v_gene: TRBV2

CDR3nt: TGTGCCAGCAGCTCGGGACCCGACACCGGGGAGCTGTTTTTT
CDR3aa: CASSSGPDTGELFF
len: 14
abundance: NA
d_gene: NA
j_gene: TRBJ2-2
v_gene: TRBV5-5

CDR3nt: TGTGCCAGCAGCTTAGAGGGGTGGGCGCAGTATTTT
CDR3aa: CASSLEGWAQYF
len: 12
abundance: NA
d_gene: NA
j_gene: TRBJ2-3
v_gene: TRBV7-8

CDR3nt: TGTGCCAGCAGTGTAACCCCAGGGTACAATGAGCAGTTCTTC
CDR3aa: CASSVTPGYNEQFF
len: 14
abundance: NA
d_gene: NA
j_gene: TRBJ2-1
v_gene: TRBV2

CDR3nt: TGTGCCAGCAGTCAGACAGGGACCTACAATGAGCAGTTCTTC
CDR3aa: CASSQTGTYNEQFF
len: 14
abundance: NA
d_gene: TRBD1
j_gene: TRBJ2-1
v_gene: TRBV12-3/TRBV12-4

CDR3nt: TGTGCCAGCAGGAGACAGGGATCCTTCGATGGCTACACCTTC
CDR3aa: CASRRQGSFDGYTF
len: 14
abundance: NA
d_gene: TRBD1
j_gene: TRBJ1-2
v_gene: TRBV12-3/TRBV12-4

CDR3nt: TGTGCCAGCAGAACGGGACAGAGCTCCTACGAGCAGTACTTC
CDR3aa: CASRTGQSSYEQYF
len: 14
abundance: once
d_gene: TRBD1
j_gene: TRBJ2-7
v_gene: TRBV12-3/TRBV12-4

CDR3nt: TGTGCCACCAGCGGAGACAGGACCTATGGCTACACCTTC
CDR3aa: CATSGDRTYGYTF
len: 13
abundance: once
d_gene: NA
j_gene: TRBJ1-2
v_gene: TRBV15

CDR3nt: TGTGCCAGCAGTGAAAAGTCCTACGAGCAGTACTTC
CDR3aa: CASSEKSYEQYF
len: 12
abundance: NA
d_gene: NA
j_gene: TRBJ2-7
v_gene: TRBV2

CDR3nt: TGTGCCAGCTCACCATCACAGTACATTTACTACGAGCAGTACTTC
CDR3aa: CASSPSQYIYYEQYF
len: 15
abundance: few
d_gene: NA
j_gene: TRBJ2-7
v_gene: TRBV18

CDR3nt: TGTGCCACCTCCCCCCCGGTCGAGTATGGCTACACCTTC
CDR3aa: CATSPPVEYGYTF
len: 13
abundance: few
d_gene: NA
j_gene: TRBJ1-2
v_gene: TRBV10-3

CDR3nt: TGTGCCACCAGTACACGTGCTAACTATGGCTACACCTTC
CDR3aa: CATSTRANYGYTF
len: 13
abundance: NA
d_gene: NA
j_gene: TRBJ1-2
v_gene: TRBV24-1

CDR3nt: TGTGCCAGCTCTACTAGCGGGAGTATGAATGAGCAGTTCTTC
CDR3aa: CASSTSGSMNEQFF
len: 14
abundance: NA
d_gene: TRBD2
j_gene: TRBJ2-1
v_gene: TRBV18

CDR3nt: TGCGCCAGCAGCTACCGATGGACCCCACTCGAGACCCAGTACTTC
CDR3aa: CASSYRWTPLETQYF
len: 15
abundance: NA
d_gene: NA
j_gene: TRBJ2-5
v_gene: TRBV4-3

CDR3nt: TGCGCCAGCAGCCAAGAGGATTCTCGGGCTTTCTTT
CDR3aa: CASSQEDSRAFF
len: 12
abundance: NA
d_gene: NA
j_gene: TRBJ1-1
v_gene: TRBV4-1

CDR3nt: TGTGCCAGCAGCTTAGAATCGGGACCCACCTACGAGCAGTACTTC
CDR3aa: CASSLESGPTYEQYF
len: 15
abundance: once
d_gene: NA
j_gene: TRBJ2-7
v_gene: TRBV11-2

CDR3nt: TGTGCCATCATGTCGGGCACTGAAGCTTTCTTT
CDR3aa: CAIMSGTEAFF
len: 11
abundance: NA
d_gene: NA
j_gene: TRBJ1-1
v_gene: TRBV10-3

CDR3nt: TGTGCCAGCAGCAATGGACTAGCGGGAGTGTCCGATACGCAGTATTTT
CDR3aa: CASSNGLAGVSDTQYF
len: 16
abundance: NA
d_gene: TRBD2
j_gene: TRBJ2-3
v_gene: TRBV7-3

CDR3nt: TGTGCCAGCAGTTCGACTAGGGGGGGCAAAAACATTCAGTACTTC
CDR3aa: CASSSTRGGKNIQYF
len: 15
abundance: NA
d_gene: NA
j_gene: TRBJ2-4
v_gene: TRBV12-3/TRBV12-4

CDR3nt: TGTGCCAGTGGACTAGCCTCCTACAATGAGCAGTTCTTC
CDR3aa: CASGLASYNEQFF
len: 13
abundance: NA
d_gene: TRBD2
j_gene: TRBJ2-1
v_gene: TRBV19

CDR3nt: TGTGCCAGCAGCGTAGGAGATGGGGGCACTGAAGCTTTCTTT
CDR3aa: CASSVGDGGTEAFF
len: 14
abundance: NA
d_gene: NA
j_gene: TRBJ1-1
v_gene: TRBV9

CDR3nt: TGTGCCAGCTCACCAACGCGGGGGGTTCAAAATGAGCAGTTCTTC
CDR3aa: CASSPTRGVQNEQFF
len: 15
abundance: NA
d_gene: TRBD2
j_gene: TRBJ2-1
v_gene: TRBV18

CDR3nt: TGTGCCAGCAGCTTACAGGGGACAATGAACACTGAAGCTTTCTTT
CDR3aa: CASSLQGTMNTEAFF
len: 15
abundance: few
d_gene: TRBD1
j_gene: TRBJ1-1
v_gene: TRBV5-4